These T cell receptor beta chains were read from a single sample in a study of graft-versus-host responses after intestinal transplantation. Sequencing used immunoSEQ multiplex PCR; TCRdb keeps in-frame clones, though not all of them. The table records about 98,000 clones, more than 70% of them present only once. The sample was PBMCs, taken 255 days after intestinal transplant. The source of these receptors is a human patient who received an intestinal transplant, so some T cells may come from the graft donor. Both conserved end residues are part of each CDR3. A D gene is named only where the DNA matches it firmly. Size values are once, few and many counts, or a class for expanded clones, and some rows have none.

D gene: TRBD1; V gene: TRBV7-9; CDR3 length: 17; J gene: TRBJ1-4; clone size: few; CDR3 protein: CASSGGTAISTNEKLFF; CDR3 DNA: TGTGCCAGCAGCGGAGGGACAGCGATATCAACTAATGAAAAACTGTTTTTT
D gene: .; V gene: TRBV27; CDR3 length: 14; J gene: TRBJ2-1; clone size: .; CDR3 protein: CASSLAGSYNEQFF; CDR3 DNA: TGTGCCAGCAGTTTAGCAGGTTCCTACAATGAGCAGTTCTTC
D gene: .; V gene: TRBV19; CDR3 length: 16; J gene: TRBJ2-7; clone size: .; CDR3 protein: CASSIASGPGTYEQYF; CDR3 DNA: TGTGCCAGTAGTATTGCAAGCGGTCCAGGGACCTACGAGCAGTACTTC
D gene: TRBD2; V gene: TRBV25-1; CDR3 length: 14; J gene: TRBJ2-7; clone size: .; CDR3 protein: CASSASTSAYEQYF; CDR3 DNA: TGTGCCAGCAGTGCATCAACTAGCGCCTACGAGCAGTACTTC
D gene: .; V gene: TRBV11-2; CDR3 length: 14; J gene: TRBJ2-7; clone size: .; CDR3 protein: CASSLAVRVYEQYF; CDR3 DNA: TGTGCCAGCAGCTTAGCGGTCAGGGTATACGAGCAGTACTTC
D gene: TRBD1; V gene: TRBV18; CDR3 length: 14; J gene: TRBJ1-1; clone size: .; CDR3 protein: CASSPPDRSFEAFF; CDR3 DNA: TGTGCCAGCTCACCACCGGACAGGAGTTTTGAAGCTTTCTTT
D gene: TRBD2; V gene: TRBV14; CDR3 length: 14; J gene: TRBJ2-1; clone size: few; CDR3 protein: CASDGGRGYNEQFF; CDR3 DNA: TGTGCCAGCGACGGCGGGAGAGGTTACAATGAGCAGTTCTTC
D gene: .; V gene: TRBV4-2; CDR3 length: 13; J gene: TRBJ2-2; clone size: .; CDR3 protein: CASSQGQIGELFF; CDR3 DNA: TGTGCCAGCAGCCAAGGACAGATCGGGGAGCTGTTTTTT
D gene: TRBD1; V gene: TRBV28; CDR3 length: 14; J gene: TRBJ1-2; clone size: once; CDR3 protein: CASRPGQGSYGYTF; CDR3 DNA: TGTGCCAGCAGGCCCGGACAGGGGAGCTATGGCTACACCTTC
D gene: .; V gene: TRBV5-6; CDR3 length: 16; J gene: TRBJ1-5; clone size: once; CDR3 protein: CASSLGGGDSNQPQHF; CDR3 DNA: TGTGCCAGCAGCTTGGGTGGGGGGGATAGCAATCAGCCCCAGCATTTT
D gene: .; V gene: TRBV13; CDR3 length: 16; J gene: TRBJ1-6; clone size: once; CDR3 protein: CASSHSGSSYNSPLHF; CDR3 DNA: TGTGCCAGCTCTCACTCTGGCAGCTCCTATAATTCACCCCTCCACTTT
D gene: TRBD1; V gene: TRBV28; CDR3 length: 15; J gene: TRBJ2-1; clone size: once; CDR3 protein: CASRDRQGHYNEQFF; CDR3 DNA: TGTGCCAGCAGGGACAGACAGGGTCATTACAATGAGCAGTTCTTC
D gene: .; V gene: TRBV7-9; CDR3 length: 16; J gene: TRBJ1-5; clone size: .; CDR3 protein: CASSPEGWESNQPQHF; CDR3 DNA: TGTGCCAGCAGCCCCGAGGGGTGGGAAAGCAATCAGCCCCAGCATTTT
D gene: TRBD2; V gene: TRBV27; CDR3 length: 18; J gene: TRBJ2-3; clone size: .; CDR3 protein: CASSSSWVAGGSTDTQYF; CDR3 DNA: TGTGCCAGCAGTTCAAGCTGGGTAGCGGGGGGCAGCACAGATACGCAGTATTTT
D gene: .; V gene: TRBV7-9; CDR3 length: 14; J gene: TRBJ2-2; clone size: .; CDR3 protein: CASSLSGRNGELFF; CDR3 DNA: TGTGCCAGCAGCTTGTCAGGGCGGAACGGGGAGCTGTTTTTT
D gene: TRBD2; V gene: TRBV28; CDR3 length: 19; J gene: TRBJ2-1; clone size: medium-sized; CDR3 protein: CASSFEVGDSGGPFGEQFF; CDR3 DNA: TGTGCCAGCAGTTTTGAGGTTGGAGATAGCGGGGGACCCTTTGGCGAGCAGTTCTTC
D gene: .; V gene: TRBV28; CDR3 length: 11; J gene: TRBJ1-1; clone size: once; CDR3 protein: CATLKNTEAFF; CDR3 DNA: TGTGCCACCTTAAAGAACACTGAAGCTTTCTTT
D gene: .; V gene: TRBV2; CDR3 length: 15; J gene: TRBJ1-5; clone size: .; CDR3 protein: CASSEGDLINQPQHF; CDR3 DNA: TGTGCCAGCAGTGAAGGAGACCTTATTAATCAGCCCCAGCATTTT
D gene: TRBD2; V gene: TRBV19; CDR3 length: 15; J gene: TRBJ2-1; clone size: .; CDR3 protein: CASSMGLAGNNEQFF; CDR3 DNA: TGTGCCAGTAGTATGGGACTAGCGGGAAACAATGAGCAGTTCTTC
D gene: .; V gene: TRBV11-2; CDR3 length: 15; J gene: TRBJ2-2; clone size: .; CDR3 protein: CASSLLASSFGELFF; CDR3 DNA: TGTGCCAGCAGCTTATTGGCTAGTTCGTTCGGGGAGCTGTTTTTT
D gene: .; V gene: TRBV30; CDR3 length: 13; J gene: TRBJ2-5; clone size: .; CDR3 protein: CAWSVQGAETQYF; CDR3 DNA: TGTGCCTGGAGTGTACAGGGAGCGGAGACCCAGTACTTC
D gene: .; V gene: TRBV6-4; CDR3 length: 15; J gene: TRBJ2-3; clone size: few; CDR3 protein: CASSDSMGSTDTQYF; CDR3 DNA: TGTGCCAGCAGTGACTCGATGGGGAGCACAGATACGCAGTATTTT
D gene: .; V gene: TRBV19; CDR3 length: 13; J gene: TRBJ1-1; clone size: .; CDR3 protein: CASSSTEDTEAFF; CDR3 DNA: TGTGCCAGTAGCAGCACTGAGGACACTGAAGCTTTCTTT
D gene: .; V gene: TRBV13; CDR3 length: 12; J gene: TRBJ2-3; clone size: .; CDR3 protein: CASAQGRDTQYF; CDR3 DNA: TGTGCCAGCGCCCAGGGCCGGGATACGCAGTATTTT
D gene: TRBD1; V gene: TRBV25-1; CDR3 length: 13; J gene: TRBJ1-1; clone size: few; CDR3 protein: CASSEPRGTEAFF; CDR3 DNA: TGTGCCAGCAGTGAGCCCAGGGGGACTGAAGCTTTCTTT